These 15 T cell receptor beta chains originate from one sample sequenced in a study of cytomegalovirus exposure and HLA in healthy donors. PCR was performed using 60 Vbeta and 13 Jbeta primers. This table comes from immunoSEQ multiplex PCR, and its TCRdb copy is limited to in-frame clones, with some not included. The top ten hold roughly 2% of the sample, which has roughly 98,000 clones, around four fifths seen once. Material for sequencing was PBMCs. The receptors here all came from a middle-aged man in good health and CMV-seronegative.

This clone appeared a few times. The genes are TRBV5-1 and TRBJ2-1; TRBD2 matches at 10 bases. Germline V gene data show CDR1 as SGHRS and CDR2 as YFSETQ. V lost 0 bases, J lost 10 bases, and 7 bases stayed unmatched. There are 15 residues in the CDR3. The CDR3 is CASSLGSGRGPEQFF. DNA of the CDR3: TGCGCCAGCAGCTTGGGGAGCGGGAGGGGACCCGAGCAGTTCTTC.

The rearrangement links TRBV6-5 to TRBJ2-3, with 9 bases aligning to TRBD2. The CDR3 loop spans 15 amino acids. Trimming at V came to 7 bases and at J to 8 bases, leaving 13 bases not matched to a gene. Germline V gives CDR1 MNHEY, CDR2 SVGAGI. CDR3 residues: CASTLGREGLGTQYF. The CDR3 DNA follows: TGTGCCAGCACTTTGGGGCGGGAGGGCCTAGGTACGCAGTATTTT.

J is TRBJ2-5 and V is TRBV7-8; possibly TRBD1 for D (6 bases). CDR1 is SGHVS and CDR2 is FQNEAQ in the germline V gene. V was trimmed by 6 bases and J by 4 bases, leaving 15 bases between them. This CDR3 has 14 residues. The CDR3 region is CASRLKGGPETQYF. In DNA form, the CDR3 reads TGTGCCAGCAGGCTTAAAGGGGGTCCAGAGACCCAGTACTTC.

The sample holds a few counts of this clone. The gene calls are TRBV21-1 and TRBJ1-5. TRBV21-1 counts as a pseudogene. This CDR3 region has 17 residues. CDR3 region: CASSKVRDPRGNQPQHF. In DNA, the CDR3 is TGTGCCAGCAGCAAAGTGCGGGACCCCAGGGGCAATCAGCCCCAGCATTTT.

There are a few counts of this clone. This chain uses TRBV4-3 with TRBJ1-3; D unclear. Germline V gene lookup returns CDR1 LGHNA and CDR2 YSLEER. Deletions cut 0 bases from V and 7 bases from J, with 19 bases between. This CDR3 has 17 amino acids. The CDR3 DNA reads TGCGCCAGCAGCCAAGACGTTAGTGTCATTAGTCGGAACACCATATATTTT. This encodes CASSQDVSVISRNTIYF.

This chain connects TRBV9 to TRBJ2-1; 16 bases line up with TRBD2. This CDR3 has 16 residues. Germline CDR1 is SGDLS and CDR2 is YYNGEE. V shed 0 bases and J 9 bases; nucleotides not matched to a gene: 3. The CDR3 reads CASSVVGLAGGGEQFF. CDR3 bases: TGTGCCAGCAGCGTAGTGGGACTAGCGGGGGGGGGTGAGCAGTTCTTC.

The chain links TRBV28 to TRBJ2-1, with TRBD2 identical over 8 bases. With V trimmed by 3 bases and J by 8 bases, 6 bases remained unmatched. Germline assignment: CDR1 MDHEN and CDR2 SYDVKM. The CDR3 has 14 amino acids. DNA of the CDR3: TGTGCCAGCAGTTTGGAAGCGGGAGTCGATGAGCAGTTCTTC. Translating it yields CASSLEAGVDEQFF.

The chain joins TRBV27 to TRBJ2-3, with 12 bases that match TRBD2. CDR3 length: 15 amino acids. The V segment lost 6 bases and the J segment 5 bases; nucleotides outside the gene matches: 6. Germline CDR1 reads MNHEY; CDR2 reads SMNVEV (reference sequence). The CDR3 DNA sequence: TGTGCCAGCAGCCTAGGGACTAGCGGGCTAGATACGCAGTATTTT. Translation gives CASSLGTSGLDTQYF.

This rearrangement joins TRBV9 to TRBJ2-1; possibly TRBD2 for D (6 bases). Trimming stripped 3 bases from V and 4 bases from J, with 8 bases between. The germline V gene encodes CDR1 SGDLS and CDR2 YYNGEE. The CDR3 extends over 13 amino acids. DNA of the CDR3: TGTGCCAGCAGCGGGACTACTTACAATGAGCAGTTCTTC. This translates into CASSGTTYNEQFF.

V usage is TRBV9 and J usage is TRBJ1-6, with 9 positions matching TRBD1. The CDR3 loop spans 15 amino acids. V dropped 2 bases and J dropped 7; count of bases not matched to a gene: 4. Germline loops: CDR1 SGDLS, CDR2 YYNGEE. CDR3 sequence: CASSVGDRENSPLHF. The CDR3 nucleotides are TGTGCCAGCAGCGTCGGGGACAGGGAGAATTCACCCCTCCACTTT.

The genes are TRBV4-3 and TRBJ2-3; TRBD1 aligns across 9 bases. CDR3 size: 15 residues. V gave up 4 bases and J gave up 4 bases; unmatched junction bases: 6. CDR1 and CDR2 from the germline V gene are LGHNA and YSLEER. The CDR3: CASSLQGAFADTQYF. The CDR3 nucleotides read TGCGCCAGCAGCCTACAGGGGGCGTTTGCAGATACGCAGTATTTT.

The chain links TRBV12-5 to TRBJ2-6; TRBD1 matches 7 bases. With V trimmed by 5 bases and J by 0 bases, 22 bases remained unmatched. From germline, CDR1 is LGHNT and CDR2 FRNRAP. The CDR3 contains 22 residues. Written as DNA, the CDR3 is TGTGCTAGTGGTGCCCCTAATGGGACAGTTCTGAAAACCAGCTCTGGGGCCAACGTCCTGACTTTC. Encoded protein: CASGAPNGTVLKTSSGANVLTF.

As concerns this clone: Additional DNA sequences in this sample encode the identical CDR3. The rearrangement joins TRBV5-1 to TRBJ2-7; a weak D match, TRBD2 (5 bases). V was cut by 0 bases and J by 5 bases, with 18 bases left in between. CDR1 SGHRS and CDR2 YFSETQ come from the germline V gene. The CDR3 is made up of 16 amino acids. Here the CDR3 DNA reads TGCGCCAGCAGCTTGGAGATTGGCCACGGGATCGACGAGCAGTACTTC. Translated: CASSLEIGHGIDEQYF. The variable domain in full, completed from reference TRBV5-1 and TRBJ2-7, reads KAGVTQTPRYLIKTRGQQVTLSCSPISGHRSVSWYQQTPGQGLQFLFEYFSETQRNKGNFPGRFSGRQFSNSRSEMNVSTLELGDSALYLCASSLEIGHGIDEQYFGPGTRLTVT.

This clone showed up just a few times. The chain combines TRBV27 with TRBJ2-2, with 12 bases aligning to TRBD2. Trimming removed 3 bases from V and 2 bases from J; junction bases left unmatched: 7. The germline CDR1 and CDR2 sequences are MNHEY and SMNVEV (reference sequence). CDR3 length: 18 residues. CDR3 sequence: CASSFRLAGVKNTGELFF. The CDR3 region has the DNA TGTGCCAGCAGTTTTCGACTAGCGGGGGTTAAAAACACCGGGGAGCTGTTTTTT.

The rearrangement joins TRBV4-1 to TRBJ2-7; D is possibly TRBD1 (6 bases). Germline CDR1 reads MGHRA; CDR2 reads YSYEKL. The CDR3 extends over 16 amino acids. Trimming cost V 0 bases and J 0 bases, with 12 bases left between them. In nucleotides, the CDR3 is TGCGCCAGCAGCCAAGATGGGGACATCCGCTCCTACGAGCAGTACTTC. This gives the protein CASSQDGDIRSYEQYF.